This T cell receptor beta chain comes out of a study of blood T cells in healthy people across ages. Then a second PCR, running roughly 7 to 11 cycles, was carried out with a sample-barcoded 5' primer and a J-beta primer mix. TCRdb reprocessed the 5' RACE reads via MiXCR and lists one record per CDR3 protein. The data contain approximately 800,000 distinct CDR3 sequences, about 34% of them singletons. Overall study findings and caveats: More naive CD4+ cells and higher diversity were found in long-lived than in aged donors.

A word on this clonotype: Its matching antigen is unknown.

Each sample used at least 6 million PBMCs. Each sample provided at least 5 micrograms of extracted total RNA. The sample consisted of blood. The clonotype was recovered from a man younger than 35 in good health.

CDR3 coding DNA: TGTGCCACGAAAAGGGGCGTAGGGAGCAATCAGCCCCAGCATTTT. Amino acid sequence: CATKRGVGSNQPQHF. V and J are TRBV7-8 and TRBJ1-5; tentatively, D is TRBD1 (5 bases). Germline V gives CDR1 SGHVS, CDR2 FQNEAQ. V was shortened by 10 bases and J by 1 base, with 17 bases between the two germline ends. The CDR3 consists of 15 residues.